The 11 T cell receptor beta chains in this list originate from one sample, sequenced in a study of PD-1 blockade in classical Hodgkin lymphoma. Measured with immunoSEQ multiplex PCR; TCRdb has only the in-frame clones, and not every one. The sample contains roughly 36,000 clones, 70% to 85% of which appear only once. Indicated time point: cycle 4 day 1 (C4D1), after 6 weeks of nivolumab. Every patient experienced relapse after autologous stem cell transplantation, and brentuximab vedotin exposure varied. The source was peripheral blood mononuclear cells (PBMCs), collected before the fourth cycle of nivolumab. All receptors come from a human donor with classical Hodgkin lymphoma.

The count of this clone is one. The J gene is TRBJ2-7, the V gene TRBV27, with 7 nucleotides matching TRBD1. The junction had 6 bases not matched to a gene; V was cut back by 5 bases and J by 2 bases. Per germline, CDR1 MNHEY and CDR2 SMNVEV (reference sequence). This CDR3 is built from 14 residues. The chain's CDR3 is CASSVTGKAYEQYF. The CDR3 region has the DNA TGTGCCAGCAGTGTGACAGGGAAGGCCTACGAGCAGTACTTC.

The CDR3 DNA is TGTGCCAGCAGCGCCGGGACAGGGGGCTACGAGCAGTACTTC. It codes for CASSAGTGGYEQYF. This chain joins TRBV5-4 and TRBJ2-7; 11 nucleotides line up with TRBD1. The length of the CDR3 is 14 residues. Germline V gives CDR1 SGHNT, CDR2 YYREEE (reference sequence). The trim removed 4 bases at V and 3 bases at J, leaving 3 bases unmatched. The full variable domain, in which reference TRBV5-4 and TRBJ2-7 provide the parts outside the CDR3, is ETGVTQSPTHLIKTRGQQVTLRCSSQSGHNTVSWYQQALGQGPQFIFQYYREEENGRGNFPPRFSGLQFPNYSSELNVNALELDDSALYLCASSAGTGGYEQYFGPGTRLTVT.

The chain carries TRBV12-5 and TRBJ1-4, with TRBD1 as a possible D gene (5 bases). Germline lookup yields CDR1 LGHNT and CDR2 FRNRAP. The CDR3 is 16 residues long. V lost 6 bases and J lost 8, with 22 bases in between. The CDR3 here is CASGRRSGTMGEKLFF. CDR3 bases: TGTGCTAGTGGCCGCCGCTCCGGGACCATGGGGGAAAAACTGTTTTTT.

The chain is built from TRBV19 and TRBJ1-2; 10 nucleotides agree with TRBD1. The J segment lost 3 bases and the V segment lost 4 bases, leaving 5 bases of the junction unmatched. The CDR3 length is 15 residues. CDR1 LNHDA and CDR2 SQIVND come from the germline V gene (reference sequence). In nucleotides, the CDR3 is TGTGCCAGTAGTAAAGACAGGGGGCTGGACTATGGCTACACCTTC. Translation: CASSKDRGLDYGYTF.

This chain connects TRBV4-2 to TRBJ1-1, with no clear D. This CDR3 is 14 amino acids long. V was shortened by 5 bases and J by 0 bases, with 10 bases between the two germline ends. CDR1 and CDR2 (germline): LGHNA, YNFKEQ. The CDR3 region has the DNA TGTGCCAGCAGCACCAGCCTGCTGAACACTGAAGCTTTCTTT. Translated, it gives CASSTSLLNTEAFF.

This clone appeared a single time. The rearrangement joins TRBV19 to TRBJ2-3, with unresolved D. The CDR3 runs 14 residues. Trimming pared 5 bases from V and 0 bases from J, leaving 9 bases between. CDR1 and CDR2 (germline): LNHDA, SQIVND (reference sequence). The CDR3 sequence is CASSGRASTDTQYF. The CDR3 coding sequence is TGTGCCAGTAGTGGCCGGGCCAGCACAGATACGCAGTATTTT.

V and J are TRBV5-1 and TRBJ1-1; 7 nucleotides match TRBD1. CDR1 is SGHRS and CDR2 is YFSETQ in the germline V gene. The CDR3 extends over 14 amino acids. The V and J ends lost 4 bases and 1 base, in that order; junction bases with no gene match: 4. The CDR3 DNA reads TGCGCCAGCAGCCTAGGGACAGCGAACACTGAAGCTTTCTTT. It translates to CASSLGTANTEAFF.

V and J are TRBV6-5 and TRBJ1-1, with a possible D match to TRBD1 (5 bases). V was trimmed by 0 bases and J by 13 bases, leaving 15 bases between them. The CDR3 length is 13 residues. The germline CDR1 and CDR2 sequences are MNHEY and SVGAGI. CDR3 loop: CASSYSPGREVFF. CDR3 DNA: TGTGCCAGCAGTTACTCCCCGGGACGAGAGGTTTTCTTT.

V gene TRBV7-9 combines with J gene TRBJ1-5, with TRBD1 matching over 8 bases. Trimming removed 1 base from V and 5 bases from J; junction bases left unmatched: 4. The CDR3 runs to 15 residues. Germline V lookup: CDR1 SEHNR, CDR2 FQNEAQ (reference sequence). The CDR3 protein is CASSLGTGKDQPQHF. CDR3 nucleotide sequence: TGTGCCAGCAGCTTAGGGACAGGGAAAGATCAGCCCCAGCATTTT.

V and J are TRBV6-6 and TRBJ1-1; a possible D gene is TRBD1 (6 bases). This CDR3 is 14 amino acids long. Trimming removed 4 bases from V and 2 bases from J, with 11 bases in between. CDR1 and CDR2 (germline): MNHNY, SVGAGI (reference sequence). The CDR3 DNA reads as TGTGCCAGCAGTTTCCAGGGGAGCAACACTGAAGCTTTCTTT. It translates to CASSFQGSNTEAFF.

The chain links TRBV2 to TRBJ2-6; unclear D gene. The germline gives CDR1 SNHLY, CDR2 FYNNEI. Trimming removed 3 bases at V and 0 bases at J, with 6 bases between. The CDR3 length is 15 residues. The CDR3 is CASSDTGSGANVLTF. In DNA, the CDR3 is TGTGCCAGCAGTGATACGGGCTCTGGGGCCAACGTCCTGACTTTC.